Included here is one T cell receptor (beta chain) sequence, with context. What it binds is unknown. Germline V gene data show CDR1 as SGHDT and CDR2 as YYEEEE. The length of the CDR3 is 14 residues. V gave up 3 bases and J gave up 5 bases; unmatched junction bases: 3. These data originate in a study of cytomegalovirus exposure and HLA in healthy donors. Findings and caveats of the study: As a later analysis showed, a missense DCLRE1C variant was linked to trimming of TCR beta V- and J-genes.

The PCR contained 60 Vbeta and 13 Jbeta primers. Profiling relied on immunoSEQ multiplex PCR, and the TCRdb table lists in-frame clones only, not all of them. The table has 99,000 or so clones, approximately 83% seen once. Healthy bone marrow donors made up the donor group. This sequence originates from a man in his late teens or twenties in good health and CMV-seronegative. What was sequenced was PBMCs. V is TRBV5-6 and J is TRBJ1-4, with 8 bases fitting TRBD1. DNA of the CDR3: TGTGCCAGCAGCTCGGACAGGGTGAATGAAAAACTGTTTTTT. This translates into CASSSDRVNEKLFF.